The 18 T cell receptor beta chains listed next were all sequenced from one sample in a study of T cell responses to AZD1222 COVID-19 vaccine. Using immunoSEQ multiplex PCR, the repertoire was profiled, and TCRdb retains in-frame clones only, with some absent. The sample consists of some 190,000 clones, roughly nine tenths of them appearing once. The material sequenced was peripheral blood, taken on day 0 of AZD1222 vaccination. The source is an adult in good health.

The chain links TRBV6-2 or TRBV6-3 to TRBJ1-2, with TRBD1 matching over 8 bases. Germline assignment: CDR1 MNHEY and CDR2 SVGEGT. The CDR3 has 15 residues. V dropped 2 bases and J dropped 2; count of bases not matched to a gene: 4. The DNA for the CDR3 is TGTGCCAGCAGTTACCGGACAGGGCGAAACTATGGCTACACCTTC. It translates to CASSYRTGRNYGYTF.

The J gene is TRBJ1-5, the V gene TRBV7-9; perhaps TRBD1 as D (5 bases). Trimming cost V 2 bases and J 5 bases, with 16 bases left between them. The CDR3 is 16 residues long. CDR1 is SEHNR and CDR2 is FQNEAQ in the germline V gene (reference sequence). CDR3 region: CASSLILGDGDQPQHF. The DNA of the CDR3 is TGTGCCAGCAGCTTAATTCTAGGGGACGGGGATCAGCCCCAGCATTTT.

The rearrangement joins TRBV7-8 to TRBJ2-2; D is undetermined. The CDR3 consists of 17 residues. Germline values: CDR1 SGHVS, CDR2 FQNEAQ. The V end was cut by 5 bases, the J end by 4 bases, with 20 bases between. The CDR3 loop reads CASSRTMTPVSTGELFF. In DNA form, the CDR3 reads TGTGCCAGCAGCCGAACAATGACCCCCGTCAGCACCGGGGAGCTGTTTTTT.

This clone was found once. The chain carries TRBV6-5 and TRBJ2-7; D possibly corresponds to TRBD2 (5 bases). Per the germline V gene, CDR1 is MNHEY and CDR2 is SVGAGI. The CDR3 totals 15 residues. V was cut by 2 bases and J by 5 bases, with 16 bases left in between. CDR3 region: CASSYGVGGSHEQYF. CDR3 bases: TGTGCCAGCAGTTACGGGGTCGGCGGGTCCCACGAGCAGTACTTC.

CDR3 in amino acids: CASSFWSSYEQYF. The CDR3 nucleotides are TGTGCCAGCAGTTTTTGGAGCTCCTACGAGCAGTACTTC. The V gene is TRBV28, the J gene TRBJ2-7; no firm D call. CDR1 is MDHEN, CDR2 SYDVKM, per germline. Trimming removed 3 bases from V and 0 bases from J, with 6 bases in between. This CDR3 spans 13 amino acids.

This chain links TRBV6-6 with TRBJ1-4, with no clear D. This CDR3 spans 13 amino acids. Per the germline V gene, CDR1 is MNHNY and CDR2 is SVGAGI (reference sequence). Trimming stripped 2 bases from V and 7 bases from J, with 8 bases between. The DNA for the CDR3 is TGTGCCAGCAGTTACGTTATCGGTGAAAAACTGTTTTTT. It encodes CASSYVIGEKLFF.

The rearrangement links TRBV28 to TRBJ2-1; D may be TRBD2 (7 bases). Trimming cost V 6 bases and J 3 bases, with 18 bases left between them. This CDR3 is built from 16 residues. The V gene's germline CDR1 is MDHEN and CDR2 SYDVKM. The CDR3 nucleotides are TGTGCCAGCAGCCTGGGAGGGTCAGGGGACTACAATGAGCAGTTCTTC. It yields the protein CASSLGGSGDYNEQFF.

V and J are TRBV21-1 and TRBJ1-6. TRBV21-1 is tagged as a pseudogene. The CDR3 totals 13 residues. Here the CDR3 DNA reads TGTGCCAGCACCCTAACGCTTAATTCACCCCTCCACTTT. It translates to CASTLTLNSPLHF.

The gene calls are TRBV9 and TRBJ2-7; 12 nucleotides agree with TRBD1. CDR1 and CDR2 from the germline V gene are SGDLS and YYNGEE. The CDR3 sequence is 15 residues long. Germline trimming cut 0 bases from V and 6 bases from J; bases unmatched to any gene: 4. The CDR3 DNA is TGTGCCAGCAGCGTAGCAGGGACAGGGGGCATCGAGCAGTACTTC. Its protein is CASSVAGTGGIEQYF.

The chain couples TRBV29-1 to TRBJ1-3, with D perhaps matching TRBD1 (6 bases). This CDR3 comprises 15 residues. The germline V and J ends were trimmed by 1 base and 0 bases, with 10 bases remaining between them. CDR1 is SQVTM, CDR2 ANQGSEA, per germline. CDR3 in amino acids: CSVEAWDNSGNTIYF. Here the CDR3 DNA reads TGCAGCGTTGAAGCTTGGGACAACTCTGGAAACACCATATATTTT.

This sequence joins TRBV7-9 and TRBJ1-6, with 8 bases fitting TRBD1. The CDR3 covers 15 residues. V trimming: 0 bases; J trimming: 9 bases; junction bases outside the gene matches: 4. Looked up from germline, CDR1 is SEHNR and CDR2 is FQNEAQ (reference sequence). CDR3 in DNA: TGTGCCAGCAGCTTAGCGGACAGGGAAGGTTCACCCCTCCACTTT. Protein: CASSLADREGSPLHF. Looking up the rest from reference TRBV7-9 and TRBJ1-6 gives the full variable domain: DTGVSQNPRHKITKRGQNVTFRCDPISEHNRLYWYRQTLGQGPEFLTYFQNEAQLEKSRLLSDRFSAERPKGSFSTLEIQRTEQGDSAMYLCASSLADREGSPLHFGNGTRLTVT.

V is TRBV7-9 and J is TRBJ1-1; 8 bases line up with TRBD1. Germline values: CDR1 SEHNR, CDR2 FQNEAQ (reference sequence). Trimming removed 5 bases from V and 1 base from J; junction bases left unmatched: 3. The CDR3 extends over 14 amino acids. The CDR3 loop is CASSVTGANTEAFF. The CDR3 DNA sequence: TGTGCCAGCAGCGTGACAGGGGCGAACACTGAAGCTTTCTTT.

This chain connects TRBV19 to TRBJ2-3; 9 bases agree with TRBD2. Per germline, CDR1 LNHDA and CDR2 SQIVND (reference sequence). The CDR3 is 19 amino acids. V lost 5 bases to trimming and J lost 5 bases; unmatched junction nucleotides: 20. The CDR3: CASSPRPGLRGGAIDTQYF. The CDR3 nucleotides read TGTGCCAGTAGTCCGCGACCAGGGCTTCGCGGGGGGGCGATAGATACGCAGTATTTT.

The J gene is TRBJ1-2, the V gene TRBV15; 12 bases agree with TRBD1. The V segment lost 3 bases and the J segment 3 bases; nucleotides outside the gene matches: 5. Per germline, CDR1 LNHNV and CDR2 YYDKDF (reference sequence). This CDR3 has 16 residues. The CDR3 nucleotides read TGTGCCACCAGCAGGGGGACAGGGGGCGCGGACTATGGCTACACCTTC. This encodes CATSRGTGGADYGYTF.

The chain joins TRBV4-1 to TRBJ1-4, with D perhaps TRBD1 (5 bases). This CDR3 region has 15 residues. Germline V gene lookup returns CDR1 MGHRA and CDR2 YSYEKL. V shed 1 base and J shed 6 bases, with 12 bases lying between them. CDR3 protein: CASSQAGGGHEKLFF. The CDR3 DNA reads as TGCGCCAGCAGCCAAGCTGGGGGAGGGCATGAAAAACTGTTTTTT.

J is TRBJ2-3 and V is TRBV30; weak D call: TRBD2 (6 bases). The CDR3 runs to 12 residues. Per the germline V gene, CDR1 is GTSNPN and CDR2 is SVGIG (reference sequence). V lost 4 bases and J lost 3, with 8 bases in between. CDR3 sequence reads: CAWTRDTDTQYF. The CDR3 nucleotides read TGTGCCTGGACGCGGGATACAGATACGCAGTATTTT. The entire variable domain, with the rest obtained from reference TRBV30 and TRBJ2-3, is as follows: SQTIHQWPATLVQPVGSPLSLECTVEGTSNPNLYWYRQAAGRGLQLLFYSVGIGQISSEVPQNLSASRPQDRQFILSSKKLLLSDSGFYLCAWTRDTDTQYFGPGTRLTVL.

The chain couples TRBV7-9 to TRBJ1-2; D is possibly TRBD1 (5 bases). Trimming stripped 1 base from V and 2 bases from J, with 11 bases between. The CDR3 consists of 15 residues. The germline gives CDR1 SEHNR, CDR2 FQNEAQ (reference sequence). The CDR3 spells CASSLELGGNYGYTF. In DNA form, the CDR3 reads TGTGCCAGCAGCTTAGAACTTGGGGGAAACTATGGCTACACCTTC.

DNA for the CDR3: TGTGCCAGCAGTTCCCGGCCAGGGGAGACCCAGTACTTC. It encodes CASSSRPGETQYF. The J gene is TRBJ2-5, the V gene TRBV12-3 or TRBV12-4; maybe TRBD1 (5 bases). V shed 4 bases and J shed 5 bases, with 11 bases lying between them. This CDR3 spans 13 amino acids.